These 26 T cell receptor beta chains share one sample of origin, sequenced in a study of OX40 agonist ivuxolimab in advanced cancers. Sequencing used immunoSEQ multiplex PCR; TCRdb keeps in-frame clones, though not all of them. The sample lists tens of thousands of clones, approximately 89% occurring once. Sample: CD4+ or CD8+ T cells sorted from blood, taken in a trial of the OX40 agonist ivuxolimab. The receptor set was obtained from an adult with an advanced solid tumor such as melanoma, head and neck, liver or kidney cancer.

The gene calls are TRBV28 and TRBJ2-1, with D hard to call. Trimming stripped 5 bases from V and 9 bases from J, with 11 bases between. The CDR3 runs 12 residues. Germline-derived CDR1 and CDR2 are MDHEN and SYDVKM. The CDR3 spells CASSPSFFEQFF. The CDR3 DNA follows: TGTGCCAGCAGTCCGTCCTTTTTTGAGCAGTTCTTC.

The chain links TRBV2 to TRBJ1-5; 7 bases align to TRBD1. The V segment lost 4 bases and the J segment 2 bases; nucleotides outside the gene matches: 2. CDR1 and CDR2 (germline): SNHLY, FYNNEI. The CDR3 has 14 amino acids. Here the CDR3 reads CASSGQGRNQPQHF. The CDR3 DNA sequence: TGTGCCAGCAGTGGACAGGGCCGCAATCAGCCCCAGCATTTT.

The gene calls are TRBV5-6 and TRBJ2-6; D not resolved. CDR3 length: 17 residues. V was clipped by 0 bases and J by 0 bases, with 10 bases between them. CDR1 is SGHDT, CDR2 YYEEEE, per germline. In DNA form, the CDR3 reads TGTGCCAGCAGCTTGGCCTATGGTTTCTCTGGGGCCAACGTCCTGACTTTC. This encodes CASSLAYGFSGANVLTF.

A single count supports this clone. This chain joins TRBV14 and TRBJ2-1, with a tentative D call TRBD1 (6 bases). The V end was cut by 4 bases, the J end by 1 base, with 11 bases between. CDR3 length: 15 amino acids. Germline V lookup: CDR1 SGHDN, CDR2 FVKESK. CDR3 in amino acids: CASSPRQGSYNEQFF. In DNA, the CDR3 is TGTGCCAGCAGCCCGCGTCAGGGGTCCTACAATGAGCAGTTCTTC.

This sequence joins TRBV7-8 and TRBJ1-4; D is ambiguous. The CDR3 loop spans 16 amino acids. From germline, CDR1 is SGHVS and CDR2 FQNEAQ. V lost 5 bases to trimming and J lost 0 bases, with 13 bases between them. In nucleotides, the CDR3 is TGTGCCAGCAGCCCTCGGCGCTTCCCAACTAATGAAAAACTGTTTTTT. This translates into CASSPRRFPTNEKLFF.

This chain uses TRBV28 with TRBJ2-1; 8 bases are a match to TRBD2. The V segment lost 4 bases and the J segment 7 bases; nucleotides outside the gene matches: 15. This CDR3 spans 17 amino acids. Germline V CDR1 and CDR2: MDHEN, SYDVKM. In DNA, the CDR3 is TGTGCCAGCAGTTCACTAGCGGCCCTAAGTAGTAGTAATGAGCAGTTCTTC. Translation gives CASSSLAALSSSNEQFF.

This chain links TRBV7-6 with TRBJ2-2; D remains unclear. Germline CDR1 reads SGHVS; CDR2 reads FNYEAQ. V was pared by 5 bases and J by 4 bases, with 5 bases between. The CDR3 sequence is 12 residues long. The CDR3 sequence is CASSVGTGELFF. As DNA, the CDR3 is TGTGCCAGCAGCGTGGGCACCGGGGAGCTGTTTTTT.

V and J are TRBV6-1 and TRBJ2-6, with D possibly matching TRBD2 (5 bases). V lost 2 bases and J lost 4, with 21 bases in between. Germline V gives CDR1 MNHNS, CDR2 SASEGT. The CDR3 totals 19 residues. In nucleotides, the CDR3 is TGTGCCAGCAGTGAATCGGCCAACCTAGCTAATTTCGGGGCCAACGTCCTGACTTTC. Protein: CASSESANLANFGANVLTF.

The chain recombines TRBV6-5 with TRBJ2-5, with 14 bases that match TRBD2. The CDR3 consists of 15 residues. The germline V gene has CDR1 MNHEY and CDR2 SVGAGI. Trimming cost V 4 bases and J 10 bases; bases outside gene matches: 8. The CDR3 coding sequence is TGTGCCAGCAGTTTAGGGACTAGCGGGAGTAGGGTCCAGTACTTC. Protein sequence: CASSLGTSGSRVQYF.

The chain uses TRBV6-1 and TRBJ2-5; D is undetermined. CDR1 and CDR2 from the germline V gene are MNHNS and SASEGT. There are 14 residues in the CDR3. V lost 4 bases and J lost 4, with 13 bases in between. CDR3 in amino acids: CASSVRVFGETQYF. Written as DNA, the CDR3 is TGTGCCAGCAGTGTCCGGGTGTTCGGAGAGACCCAGTACTTC.

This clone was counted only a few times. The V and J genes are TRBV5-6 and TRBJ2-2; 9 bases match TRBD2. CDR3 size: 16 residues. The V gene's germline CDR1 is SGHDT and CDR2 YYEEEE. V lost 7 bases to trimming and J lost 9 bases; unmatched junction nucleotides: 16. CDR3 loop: CASRPGGTSSSRELFF. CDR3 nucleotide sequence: TGTGCCAGCCGGCCGGGAGGGACTAGCAGTTCCCGGGAGCTGTTTTTT.

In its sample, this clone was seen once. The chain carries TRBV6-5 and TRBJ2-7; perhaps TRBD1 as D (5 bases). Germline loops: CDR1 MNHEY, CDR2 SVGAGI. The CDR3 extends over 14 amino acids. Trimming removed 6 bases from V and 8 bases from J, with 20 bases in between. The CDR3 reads CASSRQGLTEKQYF. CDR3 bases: TGTGCCAGCAGCCGCCAGGGTTTAACGGAGAAGCAGTACTTC.

The CDR3, as DNA: TGTGCCAGCAGCTTATACAGGGCACCCGGAAACACCATATATTTT. Amino acid sequence: CASSLYRAPGNTIYF. The chain carries TRBV7-2 and TRBJ1-3; possibly TRBD1 for D (6 bases). V was shortened by 2 bases and J by 4 bases, with 12 bases between the two germline ends. Germline-derived CDR1 and CDR2 are SGHTA and FQGNSA. The CDR3 length is 15 residues.

This CDR3 is CASSFSVNTEAFF. DNA for the CDR3: TGCGCCAGCAGCTTTTCAGTGAACACTGAAGCTTTCTTT. The chain uses TRBV5-1 and TRBJ1-1, with D unresolved. Germline lookup yields CDR1 SGHRS and CDR2 YFSETQ. V was pared by 2 bases and J by 0 bases, with 5 bases between. The CDR3 has 13 amino acids. Drawing the rest from reference TRBV5-1 and TRBJ1-1, the complete variable domain is KAGVTQTPRYLIKTRGQQVTLSCSPISGHRSVSWYQQTPGQGLQFLFEYFSETQRNKGNFPGRFSGRQFSNSRSEMNVSTLELGDSALYLCASSFSVNTEAFFGQGTRLTVV.

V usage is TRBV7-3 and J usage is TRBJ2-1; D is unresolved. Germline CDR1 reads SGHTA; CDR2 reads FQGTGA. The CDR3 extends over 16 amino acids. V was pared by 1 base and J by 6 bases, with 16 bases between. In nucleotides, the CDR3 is TGTGCCAGCAGCTTAAGAGGTGGGATAATATCCAATGAGCAGTTCTTC. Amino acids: CASSLRGGIISNEQFF.

The DNA for the CDR3 is TGCGCCAGCAGCCCCAGCAGCTCCTACAATGAGCAGTTCTTC. Its protein is CASSPSSSYNEQFF. V and J are TRBV5-1 and TRBJ2-1; D ambiguous. Germline V gene lookup returns CDR1 SGHRS and CDR2 YFSETQ. CDR3 length: 14 residues. Trimming pared 4 bases from V and 0 bases from J, leaving 8 bases between.

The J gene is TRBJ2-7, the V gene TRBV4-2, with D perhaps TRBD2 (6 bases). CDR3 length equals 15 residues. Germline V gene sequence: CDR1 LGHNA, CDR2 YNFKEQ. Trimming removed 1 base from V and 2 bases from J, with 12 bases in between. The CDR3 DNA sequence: TGTGCCAGCAGCCAAGTAGGTAGCGGTCCCTACGAGCAGTACTTC. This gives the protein CASSQVGSGPYEQYF.

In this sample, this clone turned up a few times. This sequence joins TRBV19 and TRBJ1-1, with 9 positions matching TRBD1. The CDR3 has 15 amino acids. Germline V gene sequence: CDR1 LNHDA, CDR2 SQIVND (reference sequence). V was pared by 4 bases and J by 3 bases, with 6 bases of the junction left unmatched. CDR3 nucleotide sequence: TGTGCCAGTAGTACGTCGGACAGGGGAGACACTGAAGCTTTCTTT. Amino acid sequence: CASSTSDRGDTEAFF.

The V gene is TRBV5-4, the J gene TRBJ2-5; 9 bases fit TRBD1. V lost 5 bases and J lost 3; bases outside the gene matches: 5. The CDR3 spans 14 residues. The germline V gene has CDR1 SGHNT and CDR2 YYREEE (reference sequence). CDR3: CASSDWTGEETQYF. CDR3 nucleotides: TGTGCCAGCAGTGACTGGACAGGGGAAGAGACCCAGTACTTC.

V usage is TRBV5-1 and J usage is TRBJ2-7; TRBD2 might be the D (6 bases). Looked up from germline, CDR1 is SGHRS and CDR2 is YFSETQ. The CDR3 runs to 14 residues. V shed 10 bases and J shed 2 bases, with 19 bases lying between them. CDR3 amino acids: CASKSGTGPYEQYF. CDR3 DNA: TGCGCCTCCAAATCCGGGACTGGTCCCTACGAGCAGTACTTC.

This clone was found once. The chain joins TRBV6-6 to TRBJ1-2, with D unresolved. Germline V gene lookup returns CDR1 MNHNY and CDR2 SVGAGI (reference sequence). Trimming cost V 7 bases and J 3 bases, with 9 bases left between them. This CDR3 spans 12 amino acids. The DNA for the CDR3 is TGTGCCAGCACTGCGGCGGACTATGGCTACACCTTC. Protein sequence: CASTAADYGYTF.

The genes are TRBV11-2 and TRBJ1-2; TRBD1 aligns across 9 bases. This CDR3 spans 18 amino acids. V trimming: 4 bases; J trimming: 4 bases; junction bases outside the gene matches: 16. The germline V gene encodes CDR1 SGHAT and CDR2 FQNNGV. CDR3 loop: CASSSRADTGGSGYGYTF. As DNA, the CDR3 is TGTGCCAGCAGCTCCCGGGCGGATACAGGGGGCAGTGGCTATGGCTACACCTTC.

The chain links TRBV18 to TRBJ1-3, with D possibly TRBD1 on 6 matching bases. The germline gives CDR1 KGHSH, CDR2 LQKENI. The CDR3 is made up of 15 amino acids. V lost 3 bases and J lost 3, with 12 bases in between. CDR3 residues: CASSPTQGFGNTIYF. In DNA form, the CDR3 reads TGTGCCAGCTCACCCACACAGGGCTTTGGAAACACCATATATTTT.

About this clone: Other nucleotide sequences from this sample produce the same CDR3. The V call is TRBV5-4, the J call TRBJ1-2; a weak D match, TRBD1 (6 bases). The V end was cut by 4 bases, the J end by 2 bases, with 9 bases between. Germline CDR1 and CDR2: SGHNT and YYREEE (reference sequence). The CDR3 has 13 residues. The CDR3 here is CASSPDRNYGYTF. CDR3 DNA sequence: TGTGCCAGCAGCCCCGACAGGAACTATGGCTACACCTTC.

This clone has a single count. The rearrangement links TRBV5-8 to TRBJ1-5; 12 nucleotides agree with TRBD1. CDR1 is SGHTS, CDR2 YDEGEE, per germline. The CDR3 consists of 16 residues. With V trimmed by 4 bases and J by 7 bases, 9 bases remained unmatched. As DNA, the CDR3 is TGTGCCAGCAGCACCGGGACAGGGGGCTCAGGGCAGCCCCAGCATTTT. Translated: CASSTGTGGSGQPQHF.

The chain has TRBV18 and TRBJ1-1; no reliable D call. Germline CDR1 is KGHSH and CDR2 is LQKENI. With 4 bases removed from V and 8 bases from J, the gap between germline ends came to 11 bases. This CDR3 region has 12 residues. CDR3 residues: CASSQRELEAFF. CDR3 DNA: TGTGCCAGCTCACAAAGGGAGTTGGAAGCTTTCTTT. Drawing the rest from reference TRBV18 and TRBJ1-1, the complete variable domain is NAGVMQNPRHLVRRRGQEARLRCSPMKGHSHVYWYRQLPEEGLKFMVYLQKENIIDESGMPKERFSAEFPKEGPSILRIQQVVRGDSAAYFCASSQRELEAFFGQGTRLTVV.